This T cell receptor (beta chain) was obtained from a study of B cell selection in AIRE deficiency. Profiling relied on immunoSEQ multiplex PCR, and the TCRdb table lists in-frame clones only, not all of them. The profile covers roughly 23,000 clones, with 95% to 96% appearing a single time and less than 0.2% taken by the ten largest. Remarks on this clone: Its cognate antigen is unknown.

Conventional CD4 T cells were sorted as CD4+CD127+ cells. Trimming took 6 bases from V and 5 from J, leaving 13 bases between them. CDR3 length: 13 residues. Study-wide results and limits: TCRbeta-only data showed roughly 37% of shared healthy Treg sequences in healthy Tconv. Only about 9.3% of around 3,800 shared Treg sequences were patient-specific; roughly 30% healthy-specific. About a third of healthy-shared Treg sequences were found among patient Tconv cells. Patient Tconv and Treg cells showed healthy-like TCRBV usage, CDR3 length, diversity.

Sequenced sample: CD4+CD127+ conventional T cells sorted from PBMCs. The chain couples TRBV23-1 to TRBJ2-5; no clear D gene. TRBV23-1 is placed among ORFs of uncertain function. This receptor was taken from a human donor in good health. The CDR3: CASRSRYTETQYF. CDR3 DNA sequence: TGCGCCAGCAGGAGCCGATATACGGAGACCCAGTACTTC.